One sample yielded the 23 T cell receptor beta chains listed below, sequenced in a study of blood T cell repertoires in COVID-19. Measured with immunoSEQ multiplex PCR; TCRdb has only the in-frame clones, and not every one. The table shows under 200,000 clones, with around four fifths occurring only once. Sequenced: peripheral blood. These receptor sequences come from a woman aged 55-75 years with acute or convalescent COVID-19.

V usage is TRBV5-5 and J usage is TRBJ2-5; perhaps TRBD1 as D (6 bases). The CDR3 is made up of 16 amino acids. Germline V CDR1 and CDR2: SGHKS, YYEKEE (reference sequence). The V gene lost 0 bases and the J gene lost 5 bases, with 17 bases spanning the gap. The CDR3 region is CASSLADRPPWETQYF. As DNA, the CDR3 is TGTGCCAGCAGCTTGGCCGACAGGCCGCCATGGGAGACCCAGTACTTC.

The gene calls are TRBV7-2 and TRBJ1-3; D might be TRBD1 (6 bases). The CDR3 has 14 residues. Looked up from germline, CDR1 is SGHTA and CDR2 is FQGNSA. V was shortened by 6 bases and J by 5 bases, with 14 bases between the two germline ends. The CDR3: CASRTGSERNTIYF. The CDR3 DNA reads as TGTGCCAGCAGGACAGGATCGGAGCGAAACACCATATATTTT.

V and J are TRBV7-9 and TRBJ1-4, with unresolved D. Germline assignment: CDR1 SEHNR and CDR2 FQNEAQ (reference sequence). The V and J ends lost 1 base and 0 bases respectively, with 9 bases between them. The CDR3 length is 16 residues. Here the CDR3 reads CASSLVEDPTNEKLFF. The DNA of the CDR3 is TGTGCCAGCAGCTTAGTGGAGGACCCAACTAATGAAAAACTGTTTTTT.

CDR3 protein: CASSYYRDRNQPQHF. The CDR3 DNA sequence: TGTGCCAGCAGCTATTACAGGGATCGCAATCAGCCCCAGCATTTT. The chain uses TRBV5-8 and TRBJ1-5, with a weak D call TRBD1 (6 bases). Germline CDR1 reads SGHTS; CDR2 reads YDEGEE. The CDR3 sequence is 15 residues long. V gave up 3 bases and J gave up 2 bases, with 12 bases separating them. The variable domain in full, with the rest retrieved from reference TRBV5-8 and TRBJ1-5, is EAGVTQSPTHLIKTRGQQATLRCSPISGHTSVYWYQQALGLGLQFLLWYDEGEERNRGNFPPRFSGRQFPNYSSELNVNALELEDSALYLCASSYYRDRNQPQHFGDGTRLSIL.

The rearrangement joins TRBV4-1 to TRBJ1-4; TRBD1 aligns across 7 bases. Per the germline V gene, CDR1 is MGHRA and CDR2 is YSYEKL. The CDR3 runs to 15 residues. V shed 3 bases and J 6 bases; nucleotides not matched to a gene: 7. The CDR3 is CASSHPTGSDEKLFF. CDR3 sequence (DNA): TGCGCCAGCAGCCACCCGACAGGGTCAGATGAAAAACTGTTTTTT.

The CDR3 DNA sequence: TGTGCCAGCAGCTTAGGGGCTCTGGGGGCGGGTGGCACTGAAGCTTTCTTT. Protein: CASSLGALGAGGTEAFF. This chain joins TRBV13 and TRBJ1-1; D possibly corresponds to TRBD1 (6 bases). Between the trimmed V and J ends, which lost 0 bases and 4 bases, there was a span of 18 bases. The germline V gene has CDR1 PRHDT and CDR2 FYEKMQ (reference sequence). The CDR3 runs 17 residues.

This clone was recorded a few times. J is TRBJ1-5 and V is TRBV19; TRBD1 aligns across 8 bases. V gave up 4 bases and J gave up 7 bases; unmatched junction bases: 9. Germline V lookup: CDR1 LNHDA, CDR2 SQIVND (reference sequence). The CDR3 totals 15 residues. The CDR3 DNA reads TGTGCCAGTAGTACCTCGACAGGGGAAAGGCAGCCCCAGCATTTT. This codes for CASSTSTGERQPQHF.

This rearrangement joins TRBV4-1 to TRBJ1-3, with 9 positions matching TRBD1. This CDR3 region has 13 residues. CDR1 MGHRA and CDR2 YSYEKL come from the germline V gene. The ends lost 3 bases at V and 8 bases at J; junction bases unmatched: 2. Here the CDR3 DNA reads TGCGCCAGCAGCCAGAGGACAGGGGACACCATATATTTT. Translation: CASSQRTGDTIYF.

The chain combines TRBV5-4 with TRBJ2-7; 8 bases are a match to TRBD1. V dropped 4 bases and J dropped 6; count of bases not matched to a gene: 15. From germline, CDR1 is SGHNT and CDR2 YYREEE (reference sequence). CDR3 length: 16 amino acids. CDR3 DNA: TGTGCCAGCAGCCGTCTGGGGCAGGGGGCGCCCCGCGAGCAGTACTTC. As protein: CASSRLGQGAPREQYF.

This chain uses TRBV6-1 with TRBJ2-3, with 13 bases lining up with TRBD2. The CDR3 spans 18 residues. The germline gives CDR1 MNHNS, CDR2 SASEGT. The ends lost 3 bases at V and 0 bases at J; junction bases unmatched: 6. In nucleotides, the CDR3 is TGTGCCAGCAGTGACCCCGGGACTAGCGGGATCAGCACAGATACGCAGTATTTT. Amino acid sequence: CASSDPGTSGISTDTQYF.

This clone was seen only a few times. J is TRBJ1-6 and V is TRBV5-4; the D is unclear. Between the trimmed V and J ends, which lost 4 bases and 9 bases, there was a span of 17 bases. The CDR3 covers 15 residues. CDR1 and CDR2 (germline): SGHNT, YYREEE (reference sequence). This CDR3 is CASSPDVGSSSPLHF. In DNA form, the CDR3 reads TGTGCCAGCAGCCCAGACGTAGGGAGTAGTTCACCCCTCCACTTT. The whole variable domain, filled in from reference TRBV5-4 and TRBJ1-6, reads ETGVTQSPTHLIKTRGQQVTLRCSSQSGHNTVSWYQQALGQGPQFIFQYYREEENGRGNFPPRFSGLQFPNYSSELNVNALELDDSALYLCASSPDVGSSSPLHFGNGTRLTVT.

V usage is TRBV6-2 or TRBV6-3 and J usage is TRBJ1-2; D perhaps matches TRBD1 (6 bases). This CDR3 comprises 15 residues. V lost 2 bases and J lost 2, with 12 bases in between. CDR1 MNHEY and CDR2 SVGEGT come from the germline V gene. CDR3 DNA: TGTGCCAGCAGTTACAATGCCAGGGGAAACTATGGCTACACCTTC. Translation gives CASSYNARGNYGYTF.

The rearrangement links TRBV4-2 to TRBJ2-2, with D maybe TRBD1 (6 bases). Trimming left V 4 bases short and J 0 bases short, with 9 bases between. Per the germline V gene, CDR1 is LGHNA and CDR2 is YNFKEQ. The CDR3 has 15 amino acids. The CDR3 region has the DNA TGTGCCAGCAGCCCATGGGACACGAACACCGGGGAGCTGTTTTTT. It codes for CASSPWDTNTGELFF.

This chain links TRBV5-4 with TRBJ2-3; TRBD2 matches at 11 bases. Germline lookup yields CDR1 SGHNT and CDR2 YYREEE (reference sequence). The CDR3 length is 16 residues. Unmatched junction bases numbered 8, after V lost 7 bases and J lost 1 base. CDR3 bases: TGTGCCAGCCACCTTAGCGGGAGGGGGGGCACAGATACGCAGTATTTT. Encoded protein: CASHLSGRGGTDTQYF.

CDR3 sequence: CASSSRQGADTEAFF. The CDR3 DNA sequence: TGTGCCAGCAGTTCCCGACAGGGGGCGGACACTGAAGCTTTCTTT. The chain joins TRBV25-1 to TRBJ1-1; 10 bases are shared with TRBD1. The germline CDR1 and CDR2 sequences are MGHDK and SYGVNS. V lost 5 bases to trimming and J lost 3 bases; unmatched junction nucleotides: 6. The CDR3 consists of 15 residues.

The chain joins TRBV11-2 to TRBJ2-7; 7 nucleotides line up with TRBD1. The CDR3 is 15 amino acids. Per the germline V gene, CDR1 is SGHAT and CDR2 is FQNNGV. The junction had 9 bases not matched to a gene; V was cut back by 4 bases and J by 3 bases. CDR3 loop: CASSSQDRVVYEQYF. The CDR3 DNA reads TGTGCCAGCAGCTCCCAAGACAGGGTAGTCTACGAGCAGTACTTC.

The chain carries TRBV19 and TRBJ1-4; no firm D call. With 7 bases removed from V and 3 bases from J, the gap between germline ends came to 9 bases. The CDR3 has 13 residues. Germline assignment: CDR1 LNHDA and CDR2 SQIVND (reference sequence). The CDR3 spells CASTGGANEKLFF. The CDR3 coding sequence is TGTGCCAGTACGGGAGGCGCTAATGAAAAACTGTTTTTT.

The chain links TRBV7-2 to TRBJ1-2, with TRBD1 matching over 9 bases. The length of the CDR3 is 13 residues. The junction had 8 bases not matched to a gene; V was cut back by 5 bases and J by 10 bases. CDR1 is SGHTA, CDR2 FQGNSA, per germline. The CDR3, as DNA: TGTGCCAGCAGCACAAACAGGGGGCTTTACTACACCTTC. Translated, it gives CASSTNRGLYYTF.

This clone has a single count. J is TRBJ2-7 and V is TRBV28, with D tentatively TRBD1 (6 bases). V was shortened by 6 bases and J by 4 bases, with 13 bases between the two germline ends. This CDR3 has 13 amino acids. Germline V gene data show CDR1 as MDHEN and CDR2 as SYDVKM. The CDR3 DNA reads TGTGCCAGCAGAAGGACAGAAAGGTACGAGCAGTACTTC. Protein product: CASRRTERYEQYF.

This rearrangement joins TRBV5-5 to TRBJ2-1; TRBD2 agrees at 8 bases. Germline trimming cut 0 bases from V and 4 bases from J; bases unmatched to any gene: 3. Germline lookup yields CDR1 SGHKS and CDR2 YYEKEE (reference sequence). This CDR3 spans 15 amino acids. The CDR3 is CASSLGSGTYNEQFF. The DNA of the CDR3 is TGTGCCAGCAGCTTGGGTAGCGGGACATACAATGAGCAGTTCTTC. The whole variable domain, filled in from reference TRBV5-5 and TRBJ2-1, reads DAGVTQSPTHLIKTRGQQVTLRCSPISGHKSVSWYQQVLGQGPQFIFQYYEKEERGRGNFPDRFSARQFPNYSSELNVNALLLGDSALYLCASSLGSGTYNEQFFGPGTRLTVL.

This clone was counted only a few times. This chain links TRBV6-2 or TRBV6-3 with TRBJ2-3, with 7 bases identical to TRBD1. This CDR3 region has 16 residues. Unmatched junction bases numbered 12, after V lost 7 bases and J lost 2 bases. The germline V gene encodes CDR1 MNHEY and CDR2 SVGEGT. DNA for the CDR3: TGTGCCAGCACCCCCGGTAAGGGACAGATCACAGATACGCAGTATTTT. This translates into CASTPGKGQITDTQYF.

This clone was found a few times. The same CDR3 arises from other DNA sequences in this sample as well. The chain employs TRBV5-1 and TRBJ1-1; tentatively, D is TRBD1 (5 bases). Germline assignment: CDR1 SGHRS and CDR2 YFSETQ. V dropped 2 bases and J dropped 1 base, with 6 bases sitting between them. The length of the CDR3 is 13 residues. The CDR3 here is CASSLQENTEAFF. The CDR3 nucleotides read TGCGCCAGCAGCTTACAGGAGAACACTGAAGCTTTCTTT.

The chain carries TRBV6-5 and TRBJ1-4; D is possibly TRBD1 (5 bases). Germline loops: CDR1 MNHEY, CDR2 SVGAGI. V lost 2 bases and J 7 bases, leaving 11 bases between the germline ends. The CDR3 is 14 residues long. In DNA, the CDR3 is TGTGCCAGCAGTTACGGGGGGGGGATTGAAAAACTGTTTTTT. It is translated as CASSYGGGIEKLFF.